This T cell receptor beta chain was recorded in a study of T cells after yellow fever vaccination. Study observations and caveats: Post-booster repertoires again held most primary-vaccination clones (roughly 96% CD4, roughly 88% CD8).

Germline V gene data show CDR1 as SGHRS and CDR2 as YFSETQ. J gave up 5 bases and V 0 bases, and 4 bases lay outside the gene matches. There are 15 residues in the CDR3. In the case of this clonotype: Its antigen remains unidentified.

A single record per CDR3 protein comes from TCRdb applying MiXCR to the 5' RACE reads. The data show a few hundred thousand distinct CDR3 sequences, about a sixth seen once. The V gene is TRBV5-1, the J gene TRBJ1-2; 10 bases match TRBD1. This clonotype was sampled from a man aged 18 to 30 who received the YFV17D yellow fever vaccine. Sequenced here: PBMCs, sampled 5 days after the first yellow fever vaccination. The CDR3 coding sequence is TGCGCCAGCAGCTTGGAGGACAGGGGGTTGTATGGCTACACCTTC. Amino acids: CASSLEDRGLYGYTF. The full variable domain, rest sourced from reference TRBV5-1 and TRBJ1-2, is KAGVTQTPRYLIKTRGQQVTLSCSPISGHRSVSWYQQTPGQGLQFLFEYFSETQRNKGNFPGRFSGRQFSNSRSEMNVSTLELGDSALYLCASSLEDRGLYGYTFGSGTRLTVV.